The 17 T cell receptor beta chains listed next were all sequenced from one sample in a study of OX40 agonist ivuxolimab in advanced cancers. The repertoire was sequenced with immunoSEQ multiplex PCR; TCRdb's copy has only in-frame clones and lacks some. Among approximately 46,000 clones listed, around nine tenths were seen once. The starting material was CD4+ or CD8+ T cells sorted from blood, obtained in a trial of the OX40 agonist ivuxolimab. The receptors derive from an adult with an advanced solid tumor such as melanoma, head and neck, liver or kidney cancer.

This chain links TRBV19 with TRBJ2-6; D ambiguous. Trimming cost V 2 bases and J 0 bases, with 11 bases left between them. The CDR3 runs 17 residues. The germline CDR1 and CDR2 sequences are LNHDA and SQIVND (reference sequence). The CDR3 here is CASSIRPYLSGANVLTF. CDR3 sequence (DNA): TGTGCCAGTAGTATAAGACCATACCTCTCTGGGGCCAACGTCCTGACTTTC.

J is TRBJ1-2 and V is TRBV16; D not certain. From germline, CDR1 is KGHSY and CDR2 FQNENV. The V end was cut by 1 base, the J end by 4 bases, with 19 bases between. The CDR3 is 17 residues long. DNA of the CDR3: TGTGCCAGCAGCCAATGGTTCCCAGCTGACGGAGGCTATGGCTACACCTTC. Protein: CASSQWFPADGGYGYTF.

The chain links TRBV5-4 to TRBJ1-1; 11 bases map to TRBD1. CDR1 SGHNT and CDR2 YYREEE come from the germline V gene (reference sequence). The CDR3 covers 14 residues. V trimming: 4 bases; J trimming: 6 bases; junction bases outside the gene matches: 5. The CDR3 DNA is TGTGCCAGCAGCCTCGGACAGGGGGCCTCTGAAGCTTTCTTT. Translating gives CASSLGQGASEAFF.

The CDR3 sequence: CASSPIGVSNQPQHF. The CDR3, as DNA: TGTGCCAGCTCACCAATAGGGGTTAGCAATCAGCCCCAGCATTTT. The chain links TRBV18 to TRBJ1-5; D possibly corresponds to TRBD1 (5 bases). The germline CDR1 and CDR2 sequences are KGHSH and LQKENI. V lost 2 bases, J lost 0 bases, and 8 bases lay in between. CDR3 length: 15 amino acids. Looking up the rest from reference TRBV18 and TRBJ1-5 gives the full variable domain: NAGVMQNPRHLVRRRGQEARLRCSPMKGHSHVYWYRQLPEEGLKFMVYLQKENIIDESGMPKERFSAEFPKEGPSILRIQQVVRGDSAAYFCASSPIGVSNQPQHFGDGTRLSIL.

The J gene is TRBJ2-1, the V gene TRBV7-8, with D perhaps TRBD1 (6 bases). The CDR3 has 15 residues. CDR1 is SGHVS and CDR2 is FQNEAQ in the germline V gene. The V end was cut by 3 bases, the J end by 0 bases, with 9 bases between. The CDR3 DNA is TGTGCCAGCAGCTTGGGGGCAGGCTCCTACAATGAGCAGTTCTTC. This codes for CASSLGAGSYNEQFF.

The chain joins TRBV11-2 to TRBJ2-7, with TRBD1 matching 9 bases. The V gene's germline CDR1 is SGHAT and CDR2 FQNNGV. This CDR3 contains 15 residues. The J segment lost 3 bases and the V segment lost 3 bases, leaving 6 bases of the junction unmatched. In nucleotides, the CDR3 is TGTGCCAGCAGCTTCTTCCAGGGACAGGGCTACGAGCAGTACTTC. This encodes CASSFFQGQGYEQYF.

The rearrangement uses TRBV2 and TRBJ2-7; TRBD1 might be the D (5 bases). CDR3 length equals 14 residues. Germline CDR1 and CDR2: SNHLY and FYNNEI. V gave up 2 bases and J gave up 2 bases, with 10 bases separating them. This CDR3 is CASSEQGIAYEQYF. CDR3 DNA sequence: TGTGCCAGCAGTGAACAGGGTATAGCCTACGAGCAGTACTTC. Variable domain in full (rest from reference TRBV2 and TRBJ2-7): EPEVTQTPSHQVTQMGQEVILRCVPISNHLYFYWYRQILGQKVEFLVSFYNNEISEKSEIFDDQFSVERPDGSNFTLKIRSTKLEDSAMYFCASSEQGIAYEQYFGPGTRLTVT.

In this sample, this clone turned up once. This chain links TRBV9 with TRBJ2-5; 8 bases line up with TRBD2. This CDR3 has 14 residues. V lost 0 bases, J lost 5 bases, and 3 bases stayed unmatched. Germline loops: CDR1 SGDLS, CDR2 YYNGEE. For the CDR3, the DNA is TGTGCCAGCAGCGTAGCGGGGGGGGGCGAGACCCAGTACTTC. Translation: CASSVAGGGETQYF.

The V and J genes are TRBV7-9 and TRBJ2-2, with D perhaps being TRBD1 or TRBD2 (5 bases each). Trimming took off 1 base at V and 6 bases at J, with 9 bases between the two ends. The germline gives CDR1 SEHNR, CDR2 FQNEAQ (reference sequence). The CDR3 has 14 residues. The CDR3 reads CASSLVGVSGELFF. CDR3 nucleotides: TGTGCCAGCAGCTTAGTGGGGGTGTCCGGGGAGCTGTTTTTT. Complete variable domain (other parts from reference TRBV7-9 and TRBJ2-2): DTGVSQNPRHKITKRGQNVTFRCDPISEHNRLYWYRQTLGQGPEFLTYFQNEAQLEKSRLLSDRFSAERPKGSFSTLEIQRTEQGDSAMYLCASSLVGVSGELFFGEGSRLTVL.

The rearrangement links TRBV5-1 to TRBJ2-1; D gene ambiguous. This CDR3 spans 12 amino acids. V shed 3 bases and J shed 7 bases, with 8 bases lying between them. Germline V gives CDR1 SGHRS, CDR2 YFSETQ. The CDR3 coding sequence is TGCGCCAGCAGCTATAGTAGGAATGAGCAGTTCTTC. This encodes CASSYSRNEQFF.

This rearrangement joins TRBV28 to TRBJ2-1; the match to TRBD1 covers 8 bases. With 5 bases clipped from V and 8 bases from J, the junction kept 8 bases outside the gene matches. The CDR3 extends over 14 amino acids. CDR1 and CDR2 from the germline V gene are MDHEN and SYDVKM. The CDR3 sequence is CASSRTRTGYEQFF. DNA for the CDR3: TGTGCCAGCAGTCGCACCCGGACAGGGTATGAGCAGTTCTTC. Filled out from reference TRBV28 and TRBJ2-1, the complete variable domain reads DVKVTQSSRYLVKRTGEKVFLECVQDMDHENMFWYRQDPGLGLRLIYFSYDVKMKEKGDIPEGYSVSREKKERFSLILESASTNQTSMYLCASSRTRTGYEQFFGPGTRLTVL.

V and J are TRBV2 and TRBJ2-7, with 8 bases fitting TRBD2. Germline V gene data show CDR1 as SNHLY and CDR2 as FYNNEI. CDR3 length: 14 residues. V lost 5 bases and J lost 4; bases outside the gene matches: 7. CDR3 coding DNA: TGTGCCAGCAGTTCTCCGGGACTAGTTTACGAGCAGTACTTC. Protein product: CASSSPGLVYEQYF.

V and J are TRBV27 and TRBJ2-7, with 7 bases identical to TRBD1. Trimming removed 4 bases from V and 3 bases from J; junction bases left unmatched: 3. Germline-derived CDR1 and CDR2 are MNHEY and SMNVEV (reference sequence). This CDR3 has 13 residues. This CDR3 reads CASSSGQYYEQYF. CDR3 coding DNA: TGTGCCAGCAGTTCGGGACAGTACTACGAGCAGTACTTC.

The J gene is TRBJ2-7, the V gene TRBV19, with D unresolved. Between the trimmed V and J ends, which lost 1 base and 2 bases, there was a span of 9 bases. Per germline, CDR1 LNHDA and CDR2 SQIVND (reference sequence). The CDR3 is made up of 14 amino acids. CDR3 nucleotides: TGTGCCAGTAGTATAGCCCCAGCAACCTACGAGCAGTACTTC. Encoded protein: CASSIAPATYEQYF.

The chain has TRBV27 and TRBJ1-1; TRBD1 is a possible D gene (6 bases). The CDR3 loop spans 13 amino acids. Germline V gene lookup returns CDR1 MNHEY and CDR2 SMNVEV (reference sequence). Trimming removed 7 bases at V and 6 bases at J, with 15 bases between. The CDR3 bases are TGTGCCAGCACCAGGACAGTTGGGGCTGAAGCTTTCTTT. It encodes CASTRTVGAEAFF.

This clone occurred once. The chain uses TRBV5-4 and TRBJ1-2; D gene ambiguous. V lost 4 bases and J lost 7, with 11 bases in between. The CDR3 extends over 12 amino acids. The V gene's germline CDR1 is SGHNT and CDR2 YYREEE (reference sequence). CDR3 in amino acids: CASSTPGSGYTF. CDR3 DNA sequence: TGTGCCAGCAGCACCCCGGGGAGTGGCTACACCTTC.

This chain uses TRBV5-6 with TRBJ1-1, with unresolved D. This CDR3 region has 15 residues. Germline V gene sequence: CDR1 SGHDT, CDR2 YYEEEE. The ends were cut back, 1 base at V and 6 bases at J, with 16 bases in the middle. The CDR3 protein is CASSLSGYQYSEAFF. CDR3 in DNA: TGTGCCAGCAGCTTGAGCGGCTATCAGTACTCTGAAGCTTTCTTT.